This T cell receptor (beta chain) was captured by sequencing in a study of T cell responses to AZD1222 COVID-19 vaccine (dated by TCRdb to about 2021). The study in broad terms: AZD1222 recipients given second doses at about 4 weeks or at about 12 weeks were pooled, since spike-specific TCR depth and breadth were not found to differ between the two schedules. A total of 230 to 250 trial participants underwent TCR sequencing, of whom about 200 had received two doses of AZD1222 and about 26 had received two doses of the MenACWY control vaccine. Enrollment into the trials was organized by age into subgroups of 18-55, 56-69 and 70-plus years, and those subgroups contained roughly 140, 27 and 60 TCR-sequenced participants, respectively. The investigation overall reported the following: The 56-69-year group was small, and its depth increase did not reach significance, likely because of low power. Because no day 14 peak-response samples were available, the repertoires could be characterized only after the peak T cell response. Only a handful of AZD1222 recipients were SARS-CoV-2 seropositive at baseline, limiting conclusions about previously exposed vaccinees. Reportedly, close to half of the unique spike-specific TCRs recognized epitopes lying outside the regions that are mutated in the B.1.351 and B.1.1.7 variants. After two AZD1222 doses, both the breadth and the depth of spike-specific TCRs were significantly higher than at day 0 and than in MenACWY recipients. Participants were mostly white British and included more females than males, and it was suggested by the authors that clonal diversity may have been underestimated. The whole spike protein was spanned by vaccine-associated CD4 TCRs, and dominant responses were seen in regions 160-218 and 743-854.

The CDR3 regions of human TCRbeta chains were analyzed by immunosequencing. The study's own analysis went as follows. TCRs in the repertoires were compared against a reference library of SARS-CoV-2-specific TCRs that had been generated with the MIRA antigen-specificity platform. Breadth was defined as the fraction of unique TCRs that were SARS-CoV-2-associated. Depth was defined as the fraction of total T cells that were SARS-CoV-2-associated. Using the MIRA data, every spike-specific TCR was mapped to the spike region that the TCR reacted to and assigned to either a CD4 or a CD8 class. Log10-transformed breadth and depth values were compared by one-way ANOVA with Sidak's multiple comparisons tests. The immuneACCESS repertoire file appears here via TCRdb, limited to in-frame rearrangements. These files lack a portion of the clones; in checked studies, under half of the deficit traces to unresolved V genes, and the cause of the others is not known. V and J calls and clone size follow that table, whereas D and trimming were derived from the DNA. The sample has about 150,000 clones on record, around 90% of them singletons. The top ten clones comprise over 1.1% of the sample.

As regards this clone: The specificity of this receptor is unknown. No base qualities exist here, and no much larger clone lies one base off it.

The sample's time point label is to be understood as: baseline before first vaccination. Vaccinee samples were obtained from the UK trials COV001 and COV002, which included a single-blind randomized controlled phase 2/3 trial of AZD1222 (ChAdOx1 nCoV-19) in healthy adults. Trial participant PBMC samples were collected at day 0 and day 28 after the second dose for TCRbeta chain sequencing. This clonotype was sampled from an adult in good health. The specimen was peripheral blood, collected on day 0 of AZD1222 vaccination.

CDR3 region: CAWSRPSGNEQFF. In nucleotides, the sequence is TGTGCCTGGAGCCGACCTAGCGGCAATGAGCAGTTCTTC. The sequence is built from TRBV30 and TRBJ2-1; TRBD2 agrees with 7 junctional bases. CDR1 and CDR2 (GTSNPN, SVGIG) derive from the germline V gene (reference sequence). Taken from cysteine to phenylalanine, the CDR3 has 13 residues. The retained sequence is limited to the CDR3, 39 bases, with the frame set at the first base. Trimming removed 3 bases from V and 6 bases from J; the gene matches leave 5 bases unexplained. Joined to the reference TRBV30 and TRBJ2-1 proteins, this CDR3 gives the full variable domain: SQTIHQWPATLVQPVGSPLSLECTVEGTSNPNLYWYRQAAGRGLQLLFYSVGIGQISSEVPQNLSASRPQDRQFILSSKKLLLSDSGFYLCAWSRPSGNEQFFGPGTRLTVL.